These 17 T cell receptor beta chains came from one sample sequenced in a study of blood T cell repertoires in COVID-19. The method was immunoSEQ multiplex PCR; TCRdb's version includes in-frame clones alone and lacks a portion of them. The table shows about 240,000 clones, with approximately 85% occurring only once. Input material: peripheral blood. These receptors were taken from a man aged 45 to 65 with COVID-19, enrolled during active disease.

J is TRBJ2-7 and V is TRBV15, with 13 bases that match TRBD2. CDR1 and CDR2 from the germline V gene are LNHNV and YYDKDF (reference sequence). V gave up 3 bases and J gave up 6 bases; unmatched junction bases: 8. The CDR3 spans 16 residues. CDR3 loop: CATSRDKLAGGLEQYF. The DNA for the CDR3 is TGTGCCACCAGCAGGGATAAACTAGCGGGGGGGCTCGAGCAGTACTTC.

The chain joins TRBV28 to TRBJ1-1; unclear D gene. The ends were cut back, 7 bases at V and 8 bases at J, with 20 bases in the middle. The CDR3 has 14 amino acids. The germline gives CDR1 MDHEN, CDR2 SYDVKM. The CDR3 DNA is TGTGCCAGCAATCAGTTTAAGGAGCGGGCGGAAGCTTTCTTT. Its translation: CASNQFKERAEAFF.

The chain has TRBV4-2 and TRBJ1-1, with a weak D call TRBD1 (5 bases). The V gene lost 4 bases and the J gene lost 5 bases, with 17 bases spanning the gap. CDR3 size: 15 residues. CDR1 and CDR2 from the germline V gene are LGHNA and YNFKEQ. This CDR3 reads CASSPGHGGGTEAFF. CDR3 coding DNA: TGTGCCAGCAGCCCAGGACATGGAGGAGGGACTGAAGCTTTCTTT.

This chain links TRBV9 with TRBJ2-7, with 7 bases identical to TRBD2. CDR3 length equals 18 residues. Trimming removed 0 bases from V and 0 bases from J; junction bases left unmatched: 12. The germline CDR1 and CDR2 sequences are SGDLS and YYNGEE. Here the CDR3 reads CASSVEATPGGRSYEQYF. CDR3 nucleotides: TGTGCCAGCAGCGTAGAAGCCACCCCGGGGGGTCGCTCCTACGAGCAGTACTTC.

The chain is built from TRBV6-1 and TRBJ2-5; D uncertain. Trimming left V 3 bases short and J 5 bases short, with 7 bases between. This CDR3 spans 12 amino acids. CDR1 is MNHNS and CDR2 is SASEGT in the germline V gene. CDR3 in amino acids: CASSDSIETQYF. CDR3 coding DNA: TGTGCCAGCAGTGATAGTATCGAGACCCAGTACTTC.

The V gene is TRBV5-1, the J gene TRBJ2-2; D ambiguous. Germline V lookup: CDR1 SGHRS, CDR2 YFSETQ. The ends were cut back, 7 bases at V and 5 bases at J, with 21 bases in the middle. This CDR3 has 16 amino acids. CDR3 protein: CASSTETDAVTGELFF. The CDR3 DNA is TGCGCCAGCTCAACAGAGACGGATGCCGTAACCGGGGAGCTGTTTTTT.

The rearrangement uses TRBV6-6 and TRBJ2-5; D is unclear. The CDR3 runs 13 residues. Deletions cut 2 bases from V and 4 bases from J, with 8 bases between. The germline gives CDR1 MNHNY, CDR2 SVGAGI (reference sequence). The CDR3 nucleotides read TGTGCCAGCAGTTACGCAGCGTCAGAGACCCAGTACTTC. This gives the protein CASSYAASETQYF.

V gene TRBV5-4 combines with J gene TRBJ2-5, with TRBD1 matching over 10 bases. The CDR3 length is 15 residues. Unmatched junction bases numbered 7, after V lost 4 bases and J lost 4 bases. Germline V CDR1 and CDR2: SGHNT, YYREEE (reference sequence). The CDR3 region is CASSPRGQGRETQYF. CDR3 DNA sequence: TGTGCCAGCAGCCCAAGGGGACAGGGGAGAGAGACCCAGTACTTC. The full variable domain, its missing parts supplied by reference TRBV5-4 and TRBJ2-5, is ETGVTQSPTHLIKTRGQQVTLRCSSQSGHNTVSWYQQALGQGPQFIFQYYREEENGRGNFPPRFSGLQFPNYSSELNVNALELDDSALYLCASSPRGQGRETQYFGPGTRLLVL.

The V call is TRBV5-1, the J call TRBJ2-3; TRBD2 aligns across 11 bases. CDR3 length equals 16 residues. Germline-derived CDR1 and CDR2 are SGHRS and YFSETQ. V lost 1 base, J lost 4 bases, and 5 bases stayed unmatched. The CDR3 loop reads CASSLPIAGGADTQYF. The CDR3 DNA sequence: TGCGCCAGCAGCTTGCCAATAGCGGGGGGGGCAGATACGCAGTATTTT.

For the CDR3, the DNA is TGTGCCAGCAGGGCATCAGGGAACACTGAAGCTTTCTTT. Its protein product is CASRASGNTEAFF. The rearrangement links TRBV6-5 to TRBJ1-1, with D uncertain. CDR1 and CDR2 (germline): MNHEY, SVGAGI. Trimming pared 6 bases from V and 1 base from J, leaving 9 bases between. The CDR3 consists of 13 residues.

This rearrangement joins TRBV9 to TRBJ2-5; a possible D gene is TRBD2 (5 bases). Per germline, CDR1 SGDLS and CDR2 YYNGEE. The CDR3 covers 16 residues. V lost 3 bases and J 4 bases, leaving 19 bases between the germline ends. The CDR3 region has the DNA TGTGCCAGCAGCGACCCCGGGGAGCCGGGTGGAGAGACCCAGTACTTC. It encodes CASSDPGEPGGETQYF.

The CDR3 reads CASSPTRGGNTEAFF. CDR3 sequence (DNA): TGTGCCAGCTCACCGACTCGGGGAGGGAACACTGAAGCTTTCTTT. The chain uses TRBV18 and TRBJ1-1, with D unresolved. The CDR3 consists of 15 residues. Deletions cut 3 bases from V and 1 base from J, with 12 bases between. Germline CDR1 and CDR2: KGHSH and LQKENI.

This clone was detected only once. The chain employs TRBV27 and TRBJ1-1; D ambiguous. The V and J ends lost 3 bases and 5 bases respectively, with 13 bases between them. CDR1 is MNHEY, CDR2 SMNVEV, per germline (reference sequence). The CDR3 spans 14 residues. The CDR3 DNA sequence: TGTGCCAGCAGTTTCCTAGCAGGCAGGACTGAAGCTTTCTTT. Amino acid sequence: CASSFLAGRTEAFF.

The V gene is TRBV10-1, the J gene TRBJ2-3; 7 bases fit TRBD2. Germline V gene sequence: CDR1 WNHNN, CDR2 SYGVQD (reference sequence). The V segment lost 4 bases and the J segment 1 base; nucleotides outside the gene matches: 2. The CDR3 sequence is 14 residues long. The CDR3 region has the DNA TGCGCCAGCAGTGCGGCGGGGGGCACAGATACGCAGTATTTT. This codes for CASSAAGGTDTQYF.

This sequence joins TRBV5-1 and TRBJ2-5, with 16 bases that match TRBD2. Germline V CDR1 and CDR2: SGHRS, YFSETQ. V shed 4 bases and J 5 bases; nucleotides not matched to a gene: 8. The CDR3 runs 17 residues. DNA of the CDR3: TGCGCCAGCAGCCCCGGGACTAGCGGGGGGGTTCGGGAGACCCAGTACTTC. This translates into CASSPGTSGGVRETQYF.

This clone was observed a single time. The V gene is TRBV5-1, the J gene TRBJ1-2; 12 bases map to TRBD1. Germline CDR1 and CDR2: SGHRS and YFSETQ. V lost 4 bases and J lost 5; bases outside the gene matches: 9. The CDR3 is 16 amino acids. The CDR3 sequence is CASSQQPGQGAYGYTF. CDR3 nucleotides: TGCGCCAGCAGCCAGCAACCGGGACAGGGGGCGTATGGCTACACCTTC. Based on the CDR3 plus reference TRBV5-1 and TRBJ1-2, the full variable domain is KAGVTQTPRYLIKTRGQQVTLSCSPISGHRSVSWYQQTPGQGLQFLFEYFSETQRNKGNFPGRFSGRQFSNSRSEMNVSTLELGDSALYLCASSQQPGQGAYGYTFGSGTRLTVV.

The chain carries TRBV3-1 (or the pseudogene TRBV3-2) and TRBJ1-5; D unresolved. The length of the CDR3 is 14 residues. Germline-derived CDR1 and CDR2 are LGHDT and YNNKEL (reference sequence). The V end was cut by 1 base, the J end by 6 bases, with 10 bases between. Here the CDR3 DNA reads TGTGCCAGCAGCCAAGCAACATCAACTCAGCCCCAGCATTTT. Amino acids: CASSQATSTQPQHF.